These 17 T cell receptor beta chains were sequenced from one sample in a study of T cell responses to AZD1222 COVID-19 vaccine. Profiling relied on immunoSEQ multiplex PCR, and the TCRdb table lists in-frame clones only, not all of them. The sample lists some 130,000 clones, 84% occurring once. The starting material was peripheral blood, obtained on day 0 of AZD1222 vaccination. The receptors stem from an adult in good health.

The chain links TRBV7-9 to TRBJ2-1; TRBD2 might be the D (6 bases). The V gene lost 5 bases and the J gene lost 9 bases, with 17 bases spanning the gap. This CDR3 has 14 residues. Germline-derived CDR1 and CDR2 are SEHNR and FQNEAQ (reference sequence). The CDR3 protein is CASSPGGSVAEQFF. CDR3 bases: TGTGCCAGCAGCCCCGGGGGTAGCGTGGCTGAGCAGTTCTTC.

This clone was counted between two and nine times. The V and J genes are TRBV5-4 and TRBJ2-5, with 14 positions matching TRBD2. The V and J ends lost 4 bases and 4 bases, in that order; junction bases with no gene match: 6. Germline V lookup: CDR1 SGHNT, CDR2 YYREEE (reference sequence). The length of the CDR3 is 16 residues. The CDR3 region has the DNA TGTGCCAGCAGCGGTCGACTAGCGGGGGGGCGAGAGACCCAGTACTTC. As protein: CASSGRLAGGRETQYF.

The chain carries TRBV6-5 and TRBJ1-6; D call uncertain. Germline loops: CDR1 MNHEY, CDR2 SVGAGI. CDR3 size: 14 residues. Deletions cut 5 bases from V and 7 bases from J, with 12 bases between. Here the CDR3 reads CASSPGSGNSPLHF. CDR3 nucleotides: TGTGCCAGCAGTCCCGGGAGCGGGAATTCACCCCTCCACTTT.

The V gene is TRBV5-1, the J gene TRBJ2-5; 9 bases fit TRBD1. V trimming: 0 bases; J trimming: 5 bases; junction bases outside the gene matches: 5. CDR3 length: 15 residues. The germline CDR1 and CDR2 sequences are SGHRS and YFSETQ. The chain's CDR3 is CASSLAAGQGETQYF. The CDR3, as DNA: TGCGCCAGCAGCTTGGCTGCGGGACAGGGTGAGACCCAGTACTTC.

The V gene is TRBV5-1, the J gene TRBJ1-1; perhaps TRBD1 as D (5 bases). The ends were cut back, 4 bases at V and 5 bases at J, with 12 bases in the middle. The CDR3 runs 13 residues. Germline assignment: CDR1 SGHRS and CDR2 YFSETQ. The CDR3 region has the DNA TGCGCCAGCAGCAAAGGGACGGTTACTGAAGCTTTCTTT. This encodes CASSKGTVTEAFF.

The genes are TRBV15 and TRBJ2-7; perhaps TRBD2 as D (6 bases). CDR3 length equals 15 residues. V was pared by 0 bases and J by 0 bases, with 9 bases between. Germline-derived CDR1 and CDR2 are LNHNV and YYDKDF (reference sequence). CDR3 residues: CATSRERGHSYEQYF. The CDR3 DNA reads as TGTGCCACCAGCAGAGAGCGGGGCCACTCCTACGAGCAGTACTTC.

The chain has TRBV5-1 and TRBJ2-3, with 8 nucleotides matching TRBD1. The CDR3 contains 15 residues. Trimming took 4 bases from V and 6 from J; bases not matched to a gene: 10. Germline CDR1 SGHRS, CDR2 YFSETQ. The CDR3 spells CASSGGQARSDTQYF. The CDR3 DNA reads as TGCGCCAGCAGCGGGGGACAGGCGCGGTCCGATACGCAGTATTTT.

The chain has TRBV28 and TRBJ1-5, with TRBD1 as a possible D gene (5 bases). The CDR3 has 16 amino acids. Trimming stripped 3 bases from V and 0 bases from J, with 12 bases between. Germline lookup yields CDR1 MDHEN and CDR2 SYDVKM. This chain's CDR3 is CASSFSRAYSNQPQHF. The CDR3 DNA sequence: TGTGCCAGCAGTTTTTCCAGGGCATATAGCAATCAGCCCCAGCATTTT.

CDR3 amino acids: CASSIDAGLGYTF. The CDR3 nucleotides read TGTGCCAGTAGTATAGATGCCGGTCTGGGCTACACCTTC. The rearrangement links TRBV19 to TRBJ1-2; the D is unclear. V was trimmed by 0 bases and J by 8 bases, leaving 10 bases between them. Per germline, CDR1 LNHDA and CDR2 SQIVND (reference sequence). CDR3 size: 13 residues.

This sequence joins TRBV6-5 and TRBJ1-6; weak D call: TRBD1 (6 bases). The CDR3 runs 13 residues. V was trimmed by 5 bases and J by 10 bases, leaving 12 bases between them. Looked up from germline, CDR1 is MNHEY and CDR2 is SVGAGI. CDR3 loop: CASSPERGSPLHF. The CDR3 coding sequence is TGTGCCAGCAGTCCCGAGAGGGGGTCACCCCTCCACTTT.

This sequence joins TRBV2 and TRBJ2-7; D call uncertain. Germline V lookup: CDR1 SNHLY, CDR2 FYNNEI. The CDR3 consists of 14 residues. V lost 7 bases and J 0 bases, leaving 13 bases between the germline ends. The CDR3 loop reads CASTLGQVSYEQYF. The CDR3 DNA reads as TGTGCCAGCACCCTAGGCCAGGTCTCCTACGAGCAGTACTTC.

CDR3 bases: TGTGCCAGCAGTCAGTACAATGAGCAGTTCTTC. Translating it yields CASSQYNEQFF. V gene TRBV2 combines with J gene TRBJ2-1, with D uncertain. In germline, CDR1 is SNHLY, CDR2 FYNNEI. CDR3 length: 11 amino acids. V was shortened by 5 bases and J by 4 bases, with 3 bases between the two germline ends. Looking up the rest from reference TRBV2 and TRBJ2-1 gives the full variable domain: EPEVTQTPSHQVTQMGQEVILRCVPISNHLYFYWYRQILGQKVEFLVSFYNNEISEKSEIFDDQFSVERPDGSNFTLKIRSTKLEDSAMYFCASSQYNEQFFGPGTRLTVL.

This clone was counted a few times. J is TRBJ1-1 and V is TRBV6-2 or TRBV6-3; D is unresolved. Trimming left V 6 bases short and J 9 bases short, with 14 bases between. The germline CDR1 and CDR2 sequences are MNHEY and SVGEGT. The CDR3 is made up of 12 amino acids. CDR3 sequence (DNA): TGTGCCAGCAGCCGCGGGTTTACGAAAGCTTTCTTT. It yields the protein CASSRGFTKAFF.

The gene calls are TRBV14 and TRBJ1-1, with D hard to call. Germline V gene lookup returns CDR1 SGHDN and CDR2 FVKESK. CDR3 size: 14 residues. Trimming stripped 0 bases from V and 4 bases from J, with 9 bases between. The CDR3 here is CASSQDGPRTEAFF. CDR3 sequence (DNA): TGTGCCAGCAGCCAAGATGGTCCGCGCACTGAAGCTTTCTTT.

The J gene is TRBJ1-1, the V gene TRBV11-2; D remains unclear. Germline CDR1 is SGHAT and CDR2 is FQNNGV. V shed 3 bases and J shed 7 bases, with 9 bases lying between them. The CDR3 length is 12 residues. The chain's CDR3 is CASSFETVEAFF. CDR3 nucleotide sequence: TGTGCCAGCAGCTTTGAGACGGTTGAAGCTTTCTTT.

This chain links TRBV28 with TRBJ1-1; the match to TRBD1 covers 9 bases. Germline loops: CDR1 MDHEN, CDR2 SYDVKM. There are 17 residues in the CDR3. V dropped 7 bases and J dropped 6; count of bases not matched to a gene: 18. The CDR3 here is CASTDFDRGVSSAEAFF. In nucleotides, the CDR3 is TGTGCCAGCACCGATTTCGACAGGGGGGTTAGTTCGGCTGAAGCTTTCTTT.

The genes are TRBV24-1 and TRBJ1-5; 7 nucleotides align to TRBD1. V shed 6 bases and J 8 bases; nucleotides not matched to a gene: 9. Germline lookup yields CDR1 KGHDR and CDR2 SFDVKD. The CDR3 covers 14 residues. CDR3 DNA: TGTGCCACCAGTCGCGGACAGGTTGGAGAGCCCCAGCATTTT. It translates to CATSRGQVGEPQHF.